This T cell receptor beta chain was recorded in a study of cytomegalovirus exposure and HLA in healthy donors (dated by TCRdb to about 2017). Regarding the study in general: According to a later analysis, one platform produced both the 120 validation repertoires and the approximately 670 repertoires of the first cohort. The study was designed to test whether signatures of past pathogen exposure could be identified by cataloging public T cell receptors. Along with the roughly 710-subject first cohort, a separate validation cohort of some 130 different subjects was used. To predict cytomegalovirus infection status, the study brought together high-throughput TCR immunosequencing, statistical association of individual TCRs with disease status, and machine learning. The investigation overall reported the following: In both the original and validation cohorts, the classifier was reported to diagnose cytomegalovirus status with high specificity and sensitivity. The validation cohort had no HLA typing available for a later analysis, so co-occurrence within that cohort was assessed over all 120 or so repertoires. Three of the identified cytomegalovirus-associated TCR beta chains were confirmed in vitro to be specific for cytomegalovirus antigens. According to the authors, the approach could potentially be generalized to other disease states and immunological phenotypes. While some public TCRs were present in many individuals, most TCR sequences turned up only very rarely across donors. The study listed around 160 TCR beta chains as associated with cytomegalovirus. Of the cluster scores, 85% to 95% were above 0 in a later analysis, which found that TCRs clustered in the first cohort also tended to co-occur in the roughly 130 validation repertoires.

This clone was counted a few times. The target of this receptor is not known. Base qualities are not recorded, but no much larger clone differs from it by a single base. The protocol used for the library was the immunoSEQ multiplex PCR assay. The authors' pipeline ran thus. A statistical classification framework was developed to diagnose cytomegalovirus status using the catalog of TCR beta chain sequences. Imported from immuneACCESS, the table was reduced by TCRdb to in-frame sequences with V and J called. These copies leave out some clones; in studies compared against another copy, an unresolved V gene accounts for under half, and the cause of the remainder is not known. The DNA gave D and trimming, while V, J and clone size come from that table. Present in this sample are roughly 200,000 clones, roughly 86% of which were seen just once. Of the sample, approximately 7% is held by the ten largest clones.

CDR1 and CDR2 were assigned from the germline V gene as SGHRS and YFSETQ. V is shortened by 4 bases, J by 5 bases, and the region joining them spans 14 bases. The CDR3 has 14 amino acids, counting the end cysteine and phenylalanine. This entry keeps only the CDR3 DNA: 42 bases, framed from base 1. The donors were included in the validation cohort of 100 to 150 subjects, a group kept apart from the roughly 700-subject first cohort. Source material: PBMCs. The TCR originated in a man aged 30 to 45 in good health and CMV-seropositive. This chain is built from TRBV5-1 and TRBJ2-3; perhaps TRBD2 is the D gene, with 5 bases matching. The DNA sequence reads TGCGCCAGCAGCCCCTCCCGGGGAGTAGATACGCAGTATTTT. Its product reads: CASSPSRGVDTQYF. Outside the CDR3, residues come from the reference TRBV5-1 and TRBJ2-3 proteins, so the full variable domain is: KAGVTQTPRYLIKTRGQQVTLSCSPISGHRSVSWYQQTPGQGLQFLFEYFSETQRNKGNFPGRFSGRQFSNSRSEMNVSTLELGDSALYLCASSPSRGVDTQYFGPGTRLTVL.